The next 2 T cell receptor beta chains were all read from a single sample in a study of blood T cell repertoires in COVID-19. Libraries were prepared by immunoSEQ multiplex PCR; TCRdb keeps only in-frame clonotypes and omits some of them. The data contain roughly 50,000 clones, approximately 84% of them singletons. Sequencing was performed on peripheral blood. The receptor set was obtained from a human donor with active or convalescent COVID-19. The donor label of this sample is uncertain.

The chain is built from TRBV2 and TRBJ1-1; weak D call: TRBD1 (6 bases). CDR1 is SNHLY, CDR2 FYNNEI, per germline. This CDR3 comprises 13 residues. V lost 6 bases to trimming and J lost 1 base, with 9 bases between them. In DNA form, the CDR3 reads TGTGCCAGCAGAGGGGGGGAGAACACTGAAGCTTTCTTT. Its translation is CASRGGENTEAFF.

The chain combines TRBV14 with TRBJ2-2; TRBD1 might be the D (6 bases). This CDR3 spans 16 amino acids. Germline CDR1 reads SGHDN; CDR2 reads FVKESK. V was trimmed by 1 base and J by 1 base, leaving 10 bases between them. For the CDR3, the DNA is TGTGCCAGCAGCCAAGTAGGGGGTGTGAACACCGGGGAGCTGTTTTTT. Translated: CASSQVGGVNTGELFF.